The 13 T cell receptor beta chains below all came from one sample that was sequenced in a study of CD8 T cells in ankylosing spondylitis. TCRdb recomputed calls from the 5' RACE reads with MiXCR, one row per CDR3 protein. The sample records around 23,000 distinct CDR3 sequences, around 17% being singletons. Sequenced material: blood. Source of these receptors: a male donor with ankylosing spondylitis or in good health (not recorded which).

This clonotype was counted only a few times. This sequence joins TRBV27 and TRBJ2-1; 16 bases are a match to TRBD2. CDR3 length: 15 residues. The V and J ends lost 6 bases and 10 bases, in that order; junction bases with no gene match: 6. Per the germline V gene, CDR1 is MNHEY and CDR2 is SMNVEV (reference sequence). CDR3 in amino acids: CASSPGTSGRVEQFF. The DNA for the CDR3 is TGTGCCAGCAGCCCGGGGACTAGCGGGAGGGTGGAGCAGTTCTTC.

This clonotype is judged medium-sized. The genes are TRBV20-1 and TRBJ2-4, with TRBD1 matching 9 bases. Germline values: CDR1 DFQATT, CDR2 SNEGSKA (reference sequence). The CDR3 covers 20 residues. V was clipped by 1 base and J by 0 bases; unmatched bases: 16. CDR3 loop: CSARALRDREPFIAKNIQYF. The CDR3, as DNA: TGCAGTGCTAGAGCTTTACGGGACAGGGAACCGTTTATAGCCAAAAACATTCAGTACTTC.

This clonotype was counted a single time. It may be a read error: a sequence one base away is much more abundant. This chain links TRBV29-1 with TRBJ2-1, with D unclear. This CDR3 has 12 amino acids. V lost 5 bases and J 6 bases, leaving 11 bases between the germline ends. Germline CDR1 and CDR2: SQVTM and ANQGSEA. CDR3 bases: TGCAGCGTTACTCTAAGGGTCAATGAGCAGTTCTTC. This sequence encodes CSVTLRVNEQFF.

The chain links TRBV9 to TRBJ2-4, with D unclear. V was clipped by 0 bases and J by 8 bases, with 9 bases between them. The CDR3 contains 13 residues. The germline gives CDR1 SGDLS, CDR2 YYNGEE. CDR3 loop: CASSVGGSDIQYF. The CDR3 DNA is TGTGCCAGCAGCGTAGGTGGATCGGACATTCAGTACTTC.

The chain couples TRBV29-1 to TRBJ1-4; D ambiguous. The CDR3 extends over 15 amino acids. The germline V gene encodes CDR1 SQVTM and CDR2 ANQGSEA. V dropped 4 bases and J dropped 0 bases, with 12 bases sitting between them. CDR3 protein: CSVVFTLATNEKLFF. In nucleotides, the CDR3 is TGCAGCGTTGTATTCACACTTGCAACTAATGAAAAACTGTTTTTT.

A word on this clonotype: A clone one base away is much larger, so this may be a read error. CDR3 loop: CASSPLGGTNENLFF. The CDR3 DNA reads as TGTGCCAGCAGCCCCCTTGGGGGAACTAATGAAAACCTGTTTTTT. This chain uses TRBV28 with TRBJ1-4, with D possibly being TRBD1 (5 bases). The CDR3 totals 15 residues. Per the germline V gene, CDR1 is MDHEN and CDR2 is SYDVKM.

This clonotype appeared many times. Here the CDR3 reads CASSAGTVNQPQHF. DNA of the CDR3: TGTGCCAGCAGTGCCGGGACAGTCAATCAGCCCCAGCATTTT. V usage is TRBV6-2 or TRBV6-3 and J usage is TRBJ1-5, with 7 bases that match TRBD1. The CDR3 spans 14 residues. The J segment lost 3 bases and the V segment lost 5 bases, leaving 4 bases of the junction unmatched. Germline loops: CDR1 MNHEY, CDR2 SVGEGT.

The chain combines TRBV7-3 with TRBJ2-1; no clear D. V gave up 4 bases and J gave up 10 bases, with 8 bases separating them. Germline V CDR1 and CDR2: SGHTA, FQGTGA. This CDR3 is 11 amino acids long. The CDR3 nucleotides are TGTGCCAGCAGCTACGGCCGCGAGCAGTTCTTC. It encodes CASSYGREQFF. The complete variable domain, with remaining parts taken from reference TRBV7-3 and TRBJ2-1, reads GAGVSQTPSNKVTEKGKYVELRCDPISGHTALYWYRQSLGQGPEFLIYFQGTGAADDSGLPNDRFFAVRPEGSVSTLKIQRTERGDSAVYLCASSYGREQFFGPGTRLTVL.

This clonotype was seen many times. This rearrangement joins TRBV20-1 to TRBJ2-5, with D hard to call. V was shortened by 3 bases and J by 5 bases, with 16 bases between the two germline ends. CDR3 size: 14 residues. Germline CDR1 and CDR2: DFQATT and SNEGSKA (reference sequence). CDR3: CSASRDPGWETQYF. The DNA of the CDR3 is TGCAGTGCTAGTCGCGACCCTGGCTGGGAGACCCAGTACTTC.

The chain recombines TRBV6-6 with TRBJ2-1; 9 positions match TRBD2. V dropped 7 bases and J dropped 5; count of bases not matched to a gene: 9. The length of the CDR3 is 15 residues. Germline lookup yields CDR1 MNHNY and CDR2 SVGAGI (reference sequence). The CDR3 here is CASTKGLAGNNEQFF. CDR3 DNA sequence: TGTGCCAGCACCAAAGGGCTAGCGGGGAACAATGAGCAGTTCTTC.

This clonotype has a handful of counts. The J gene is TRBJ2-1, the V gene TRBV4-3; 9 nucleotides align to TRBD2. Germline V gene sequence: CDR1 LGHNA, CDR2 YSLEER. The ends lost 2 bases at V and 2 bases at J; junction bases unmatched: 10. This CDR3 is 18 amino acids long. Here the CDR3 reads CASSQRRTSESTYNEQFF. The CDR3 DNA reads TGCGCCAGCAGCCAACGACGGACTAGCGAAAGTACCTACAATGAGCAGTTCTTC.

This clonotype appeared many times. J is TRBJ2-3 and V is TRBV5-1; the D gene could be TRBD1 or TRBD2 (5 bases each). V gave up 4 bases and J gave up 5 bases, with 14 bases separating them. The germline CDR1 and CDR2 sequences are SGHRS and YFSETQ. The CDR3 length is 14 residues. CDR3 DNA: TGCGCCAGCAGCCCAGACGTTGGGGGAGATACGCAGTATTTT. This sequence encodes CASSPDVGGDTQYF.

The J gene is TRBJ2-3, the V gene TRBV5-1, with 9 nucleotides matching TRBD1. J was trimmed by 3 bases and V by 2 bases; bases with no gene match: 7. CDR1 SGHRS and CDR2 YFSETQ come from the germline V gene. The CDR3 totals 16 residues. This chain's CDR3 is CASSLEGTGTTDTQYF. The CDR3 nucleotides read TGCGCCAGCAGCTTAGAAGGGACAGGGACAACAGATACGCAGTATTTT.